This T cell receptor beta chain was recorded in a study of T cell changes during pregnancy in multiple sclerosis. Generated by immunoSEQ multiplex PCR, the TCRdb table keeps only in-frame clones and is missing some. The sample has about 51,000 clones, 93% seen once. Sample: peripheral blood, taken in the second trimester of pregnancy. This TCR was sampled from a female donor with multiple sclerosis, enrolled in a pregnancy study.

DNA for the CDR3: TGTGCCAGCAGTTTAAATGGTCCGGGACGGGAGGGCCAACAGCAGTTCTTC. Translating it yields CASSLNGPGREGQQQFF. The chain uses TRBV28 and TRBJ2-1; 8 bases line up with TRBD2. The germline V gene encodes CDR1 MDHEN and CDR2 SYDVKM. The CDR3 is 17 residues long. The junction had 17 bases not matched to a gene; V was cut back by 2 bases and J by 11 bases.